This record looks at one T cell receptor (beta chain) sequence and its context. The data stem from a study of T cell changes during pregnancy in multiple sclerosis. The protocol was immunoSEQ multiplex PCR, while the TCRdb copy is restricted to in-frame clones and leaves out a portion. The profile shows 25,000 to 30,000 clones, about 89% of them singletons. This CDR3 is 15 amino acids long. Trimming took 3 bases from V and 2 from J, leaving 13 bases between them. The germline V gene encodes CDR1 SEHNR and CDR2 FQNEAQ (reference sequence). The rearrangement links TRBV7-9 to TRBJ1-1; possible D gene TRBD1, 5 bases. This clonotype originated in a female donor with multiple sclerosis, enrolled in a pregnancy study. The sequenced sample was CD8+ T cells from peripheral blood mononuclear cells, obtained after pregnancy. The CDR3 DNA reads as TGTGCCAGCAGCTTGGCGGGACGGAGAAACACTGAAGCTTTCTTT. Translating it yields CASSLAGRRNTEAFF.